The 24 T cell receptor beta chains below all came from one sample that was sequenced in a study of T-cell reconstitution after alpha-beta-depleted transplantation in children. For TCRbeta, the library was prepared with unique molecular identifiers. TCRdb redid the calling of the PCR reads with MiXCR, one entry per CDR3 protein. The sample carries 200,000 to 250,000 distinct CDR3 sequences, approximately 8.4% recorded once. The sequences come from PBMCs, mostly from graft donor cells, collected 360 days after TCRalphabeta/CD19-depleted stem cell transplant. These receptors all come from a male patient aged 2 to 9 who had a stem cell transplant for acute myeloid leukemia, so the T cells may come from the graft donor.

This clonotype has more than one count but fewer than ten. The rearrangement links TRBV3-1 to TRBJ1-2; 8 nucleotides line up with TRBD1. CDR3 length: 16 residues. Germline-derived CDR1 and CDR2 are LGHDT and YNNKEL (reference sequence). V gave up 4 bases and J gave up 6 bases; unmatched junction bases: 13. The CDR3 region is CASSPPGQVITDGYTF. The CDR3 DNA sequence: TGTGCCAGCAGCCCGCCGGGACAGGTTATAACAGATGGCTACACCTTC.

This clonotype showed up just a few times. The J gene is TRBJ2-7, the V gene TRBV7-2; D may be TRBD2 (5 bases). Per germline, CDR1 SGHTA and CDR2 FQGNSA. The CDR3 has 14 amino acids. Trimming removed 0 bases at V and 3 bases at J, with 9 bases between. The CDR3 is CASSLAVGLYEQYF. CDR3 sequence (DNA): TGTGCCAGCAGCTTAGCGGTAGGACTCTACGAGCAGTACTTC.

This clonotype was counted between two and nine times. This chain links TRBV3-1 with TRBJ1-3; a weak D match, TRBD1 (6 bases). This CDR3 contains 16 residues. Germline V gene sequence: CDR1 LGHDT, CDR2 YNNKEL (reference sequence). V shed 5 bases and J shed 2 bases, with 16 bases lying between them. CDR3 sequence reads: CASSERTALTGNTIYF. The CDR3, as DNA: TGTGCCAGCAGCGAACGGACAGCCTTAACTGGAAACACCATATATTTT.

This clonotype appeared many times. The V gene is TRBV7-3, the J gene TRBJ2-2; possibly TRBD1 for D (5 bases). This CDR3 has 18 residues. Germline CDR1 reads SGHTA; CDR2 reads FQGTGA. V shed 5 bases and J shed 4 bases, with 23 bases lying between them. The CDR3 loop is CASSPTPRESKPTGELFF. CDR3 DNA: TGTGCCAGCAGCCCGACTCCCAGGGAAAGTAAGCCCACCGGGGAGCTGTTTTTT.

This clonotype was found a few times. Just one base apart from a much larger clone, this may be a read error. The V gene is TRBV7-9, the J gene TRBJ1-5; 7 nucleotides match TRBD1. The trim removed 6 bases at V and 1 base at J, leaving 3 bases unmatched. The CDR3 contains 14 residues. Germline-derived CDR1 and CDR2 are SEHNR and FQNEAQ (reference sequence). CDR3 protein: CASSSGGSNQPQHF. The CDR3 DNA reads TGTGCCAGCAGTTCAGGGGGGAGCAATCAGCCCCAGCATTTT.

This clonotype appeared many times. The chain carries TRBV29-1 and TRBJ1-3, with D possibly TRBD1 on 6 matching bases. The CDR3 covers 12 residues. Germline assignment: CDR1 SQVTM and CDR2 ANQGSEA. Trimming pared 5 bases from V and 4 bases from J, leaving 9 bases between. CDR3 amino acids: CSVLGHGNTIYF. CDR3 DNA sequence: TGCAGCGTTCTGGGACACGGAAACACCATATATTTT.

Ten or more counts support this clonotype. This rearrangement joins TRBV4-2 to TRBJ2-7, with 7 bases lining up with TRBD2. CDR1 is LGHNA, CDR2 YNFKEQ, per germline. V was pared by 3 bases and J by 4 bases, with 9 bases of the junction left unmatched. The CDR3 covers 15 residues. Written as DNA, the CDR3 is TGTGCCAGCAGCCACGCCGGGACTAACATATACGAGCAGTACTTC. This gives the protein CASSHAGTNIYEQYF.

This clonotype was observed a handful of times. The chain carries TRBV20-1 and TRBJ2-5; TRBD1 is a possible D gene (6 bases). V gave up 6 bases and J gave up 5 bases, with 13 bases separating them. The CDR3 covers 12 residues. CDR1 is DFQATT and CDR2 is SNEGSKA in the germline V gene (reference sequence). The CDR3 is CSATDRTETQYF. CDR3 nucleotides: TGCAGTGCCACTGACAGGACGGAGACCCAGTACTTC.

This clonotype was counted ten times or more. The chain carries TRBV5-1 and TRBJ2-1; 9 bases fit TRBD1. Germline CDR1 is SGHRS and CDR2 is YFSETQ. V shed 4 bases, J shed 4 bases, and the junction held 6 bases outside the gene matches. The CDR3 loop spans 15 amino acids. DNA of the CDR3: TGCGCCAGCAGCACCGGACAGGGGATTTACAATGAGCAGTTCTTC. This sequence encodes CASSTGQGIYNEQFF.

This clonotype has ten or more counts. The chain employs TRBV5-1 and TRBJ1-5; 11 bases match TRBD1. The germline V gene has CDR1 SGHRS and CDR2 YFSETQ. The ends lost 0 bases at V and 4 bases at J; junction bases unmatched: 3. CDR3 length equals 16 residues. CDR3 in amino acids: CASSLGTGGLNQPQHF. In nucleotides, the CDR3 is TGCGCCAGCAGCTTGGGGACAGGGGGCTTAAATCAGCCCCAGCATTTT.

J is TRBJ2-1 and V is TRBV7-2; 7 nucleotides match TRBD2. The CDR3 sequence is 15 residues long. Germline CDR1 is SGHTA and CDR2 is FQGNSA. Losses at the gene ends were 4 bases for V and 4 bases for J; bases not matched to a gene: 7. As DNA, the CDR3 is TGTGCCAGCAGCTCTCTTAGGGACTATTACAATGAGCAGTTCTTC. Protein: CASSSLRDYYNEQFF.

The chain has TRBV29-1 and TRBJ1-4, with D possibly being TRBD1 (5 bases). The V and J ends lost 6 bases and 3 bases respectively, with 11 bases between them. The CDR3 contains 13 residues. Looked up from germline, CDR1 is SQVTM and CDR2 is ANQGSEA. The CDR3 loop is CSVTRAANEKLFF. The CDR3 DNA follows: TGCAGCGTAACCAGGGCGGCTAATGAAAAACTGTTTTTT.

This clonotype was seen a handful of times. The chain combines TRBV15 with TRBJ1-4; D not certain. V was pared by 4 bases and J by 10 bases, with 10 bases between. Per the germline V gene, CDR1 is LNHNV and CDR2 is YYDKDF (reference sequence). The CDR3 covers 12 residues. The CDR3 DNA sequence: TGTGCCACCAGCAACGCAGAGGGAAAACTGTTTTTT. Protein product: CATSNAEGKLFF.

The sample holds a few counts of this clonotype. The DNA for the CDR3 is TGCAGTGCTTTGGGGGGGCCCTACAATGAGCAGTTCTTC. Residues: CSALGGPYNEQFF. This chain uses TRBV20-1 with TRBJ2-1; TRBD2 is a possible D gene (7 bases). Trimming left V 5 bases short and J 2 bases short, with 10 bases between. The CDR3 is 13 residues long. The V gene's germline CDR1 is DFQATT and CDR2 SNEGSKA (reference sequence).

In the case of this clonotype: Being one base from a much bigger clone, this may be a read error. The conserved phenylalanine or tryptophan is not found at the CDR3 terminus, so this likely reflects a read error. The CDR3 coding sequence is TGTGCCAGCAGTTATAGGACTAGCAGTTACAATGAGCAGTTCTAC. Translated: CASSYRTSSYNEQFY. The chain employs TRBV6-2 or TRBV6-3 and TRBJ2-1, with 8 bases matching TRBD2. V shed 3 bases and J 4 bases; nucleotides not matched to a gene: 5. Germline values: CDR1 MNHEY, CDR2 SVGEGT. The CDR3 is made up of 15 amino acids.

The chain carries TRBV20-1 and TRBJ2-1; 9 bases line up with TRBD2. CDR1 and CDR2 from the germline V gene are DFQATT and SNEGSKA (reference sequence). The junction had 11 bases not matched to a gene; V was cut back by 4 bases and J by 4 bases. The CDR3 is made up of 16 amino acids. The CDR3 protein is CSATTRREGIYNEQFF. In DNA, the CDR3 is TGCAGTGCTACCACGCGGCGGGAGGGCATTTACAATGAGCAGTTCTTC.

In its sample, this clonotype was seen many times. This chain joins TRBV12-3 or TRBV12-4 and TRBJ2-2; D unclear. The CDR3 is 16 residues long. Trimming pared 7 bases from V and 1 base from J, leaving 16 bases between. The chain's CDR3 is CASTLVRPLNTGELFF. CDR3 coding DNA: TGTGCCAGCACCCTCGTAAGACCTTTGAACACCGGGGAGCTGTTTTTT.

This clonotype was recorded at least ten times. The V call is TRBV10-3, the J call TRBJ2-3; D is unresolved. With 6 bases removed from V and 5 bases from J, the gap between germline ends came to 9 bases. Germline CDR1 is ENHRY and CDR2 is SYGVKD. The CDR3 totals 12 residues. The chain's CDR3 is CAIRSGLDTQYF. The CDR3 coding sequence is TGTGCCATCAGGTCGGGTTTAGATACGCAGTATTTT.

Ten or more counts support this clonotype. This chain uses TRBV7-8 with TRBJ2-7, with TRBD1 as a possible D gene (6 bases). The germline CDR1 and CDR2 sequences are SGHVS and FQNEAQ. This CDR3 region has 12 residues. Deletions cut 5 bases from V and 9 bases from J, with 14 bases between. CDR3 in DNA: TGTGCCAGCAGCCTACAGGGTTTGGTGCAGTACGTC. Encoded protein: CASSLQGLVQYV.

The CDR3 loop reads CASSNEATGPYF. The CDR3 DNA is TGTGCCAGCAGCAACGAGGCCACCGGGCCGTACTTC. J is TRBJ2-7 and V is TRBV6-2 or TRBV6-3, with unresolved D. Deletions cut 6 bases from V and 12 bases from J, with 18 bases between. There are 12 residues in the CDR3. The germline gives CDR1 MNHEY, CDR2 SVGEGT.

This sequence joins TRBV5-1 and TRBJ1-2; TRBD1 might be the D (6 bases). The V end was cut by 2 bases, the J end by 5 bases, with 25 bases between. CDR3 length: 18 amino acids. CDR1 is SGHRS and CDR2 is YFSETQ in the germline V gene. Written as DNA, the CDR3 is TGCGCCAGCAGCTTATTGACAGGCGGCGGGAGTACGGCTTATGGCTACACCTTC. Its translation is CASSLLTGGGSTAYGYTF.

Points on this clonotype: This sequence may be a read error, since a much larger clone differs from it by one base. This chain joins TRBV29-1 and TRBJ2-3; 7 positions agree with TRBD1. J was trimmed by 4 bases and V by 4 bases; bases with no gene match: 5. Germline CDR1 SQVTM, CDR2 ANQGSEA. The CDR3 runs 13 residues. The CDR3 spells CSVATGPSDTQYF. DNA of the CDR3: TGCAGCGTTGCGACAGGGCCCTCAGATACGCAGTATTTT.

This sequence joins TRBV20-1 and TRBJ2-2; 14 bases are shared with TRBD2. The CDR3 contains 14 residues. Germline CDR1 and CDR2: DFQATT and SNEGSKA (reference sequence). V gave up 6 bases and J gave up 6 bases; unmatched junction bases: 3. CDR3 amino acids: CSARLAGGPGELFF. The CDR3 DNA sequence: TGCAGTGCCCGACTAGCGGGAGGGCCCGGGGAGCTGTTTTTT.

CDR3 region: CASSFTVGGPTNEQFF. The CDR3 DNA reads as TGTGCCAGCAGTTTTACAGTGGGGGGGCCAACCAATGAGCAGTTCTTC. This sequence joins TRBV12-3 or TRBV12-4 and TRBJ2-1, with a tentative D call TRBD2 (7 bases). The CDR3 is made up of 16 amino acids. V was cut by 3 bases and J by 6 bases, with 18 bases left in between.